Sequencing of this T cell receptor (beta chain) was carried out in a study of blood T cell repertoires in COVID-19. About the study: Sample material is recorded as cDNA or gDNA derived from T cells, B-cell-depleted T cells, or PBMCs.

Only a few counts were recorded for this clone. The table came from immunoSEQ multiplex PCR; TCRdb's copy has only in-frame clones and leaves some out. This table has about 140,000 clones, roughly 88% appearing once. Germline assignment: CDR1 LGHDT and CDR2 YNNKEL (reference sequence). The CDR3 contains 14 residues. The V gene end was trimmed by 4 bases and the J gene end by 4 bases; junction bases not matched to a gene: 6. The sequence was obtained from a woman in her forties or fifties with acute or convalescent COVID-19. The sample taken for sequencing was peripheral blood. The V gene is TRBV3-1 (or the pseudogene TRBV3-2), the J gene TRBJ1-2, with TRBD1 matching over 7 bases. The CDR3 DNA sequence: TGTGCCAGCAGCCTGGGACAGCTGTTCTATGGCTACACCTTC. This codes for CASSLGQLFYGYTF.